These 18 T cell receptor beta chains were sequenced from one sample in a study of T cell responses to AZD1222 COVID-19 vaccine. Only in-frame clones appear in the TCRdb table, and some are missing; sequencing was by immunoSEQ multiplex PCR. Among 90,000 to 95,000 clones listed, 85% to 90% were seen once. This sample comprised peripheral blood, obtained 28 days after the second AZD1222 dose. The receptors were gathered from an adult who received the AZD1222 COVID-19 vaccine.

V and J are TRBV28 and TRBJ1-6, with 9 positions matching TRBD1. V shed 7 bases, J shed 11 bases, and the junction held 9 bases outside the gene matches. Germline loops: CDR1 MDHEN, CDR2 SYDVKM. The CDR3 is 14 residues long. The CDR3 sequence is CASTISRQGAPLHF. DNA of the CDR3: TGTGCCAGCACTATATCAAGACAGGGGGCACCCCTCCACTTT.

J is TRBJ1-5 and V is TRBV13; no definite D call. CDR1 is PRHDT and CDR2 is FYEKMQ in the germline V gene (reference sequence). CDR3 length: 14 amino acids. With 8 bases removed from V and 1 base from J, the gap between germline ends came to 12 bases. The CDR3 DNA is TGTGCCAGCGGCGTAGGTGGGAGCAATCAGCCCCAGCATTTT. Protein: CASGVGGSNQPQHF.

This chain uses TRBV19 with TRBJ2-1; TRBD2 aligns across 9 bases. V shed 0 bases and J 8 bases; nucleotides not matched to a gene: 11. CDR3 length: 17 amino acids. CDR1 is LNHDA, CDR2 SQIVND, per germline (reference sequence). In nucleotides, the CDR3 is TGTGCCAGTAGTATAGATAGGCTAGCGGGGATTTATGATGAGCAGTTCTTC. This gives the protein CASSIDRLAGIYDEQFF.

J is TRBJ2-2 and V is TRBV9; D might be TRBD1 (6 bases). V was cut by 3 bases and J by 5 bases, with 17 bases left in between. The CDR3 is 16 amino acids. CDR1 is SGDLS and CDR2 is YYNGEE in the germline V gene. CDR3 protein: CASSEGNRDYTGELFF. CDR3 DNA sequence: TGTGCCAGCAGCGAGGGGAACAGGGATTATACCGGGGAGCTGTTTTTT.

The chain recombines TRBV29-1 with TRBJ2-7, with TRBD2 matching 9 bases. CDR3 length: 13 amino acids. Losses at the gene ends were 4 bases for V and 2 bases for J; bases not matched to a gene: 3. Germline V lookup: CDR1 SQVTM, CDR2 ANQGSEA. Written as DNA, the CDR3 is TGCAGCGTTGTGACTAGCGGAACCTACGAGCAGTACTTC. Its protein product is CSVVTSGTYEQYF.

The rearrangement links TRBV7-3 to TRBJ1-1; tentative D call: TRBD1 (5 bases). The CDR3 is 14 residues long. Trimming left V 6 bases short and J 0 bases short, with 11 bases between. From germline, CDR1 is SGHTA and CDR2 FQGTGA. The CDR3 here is CASSPQGMNTEAFF. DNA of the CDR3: TGTGCCAGCAGTCCTCAGGGTATGAACACTGAAGCTTTCTTT.

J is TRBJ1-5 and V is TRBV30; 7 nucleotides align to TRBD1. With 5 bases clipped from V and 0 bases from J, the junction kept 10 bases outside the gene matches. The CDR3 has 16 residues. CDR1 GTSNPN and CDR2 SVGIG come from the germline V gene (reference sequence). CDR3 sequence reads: CAWGGDSKYSNQPQHF. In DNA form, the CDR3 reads TGTGCCTGGGGCGGGGACAGCAAGTATAGCAATCAGCCCCAGCATTTT.

The CDR3 nucleotides are TGTGCCAGCGGCGACAGGGACTATGGCTACACCTTC. This sequence encodes CASGDRDYGYTF. The chain combines TRBV7-3 with TRBJ1-2, with TRBD1 identical over 7 bases. The CDR3 is 12 residues long. CDR1 is SGHTA, CDR2 FQGTGA, per germline. With 8 bases clipped from V and 3 bases from J, the junction kept 3 bases outside the gene matches.

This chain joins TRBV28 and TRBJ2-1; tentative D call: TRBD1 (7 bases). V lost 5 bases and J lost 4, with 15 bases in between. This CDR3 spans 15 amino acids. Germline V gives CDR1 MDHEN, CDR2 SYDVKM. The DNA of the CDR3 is TGTGCCAGCAGTCCCGTGGAGGGGGCGTACAATGAGCAGTTCTTC. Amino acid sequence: CASSPVEGAYNEQFF.

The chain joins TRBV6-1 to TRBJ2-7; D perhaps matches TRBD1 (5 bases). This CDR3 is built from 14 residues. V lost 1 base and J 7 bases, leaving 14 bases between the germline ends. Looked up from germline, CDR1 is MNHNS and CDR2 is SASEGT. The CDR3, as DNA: TGTGCCAGCAGTGAAGGCACAGGAGCTCGTGAGCAGTACTTC. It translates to CASSEGTGAREQYF.

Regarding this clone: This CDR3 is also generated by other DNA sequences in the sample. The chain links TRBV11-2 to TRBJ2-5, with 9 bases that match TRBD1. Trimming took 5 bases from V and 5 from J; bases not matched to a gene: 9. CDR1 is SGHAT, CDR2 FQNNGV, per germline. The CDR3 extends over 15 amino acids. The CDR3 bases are TGTGCCAGCAGCACCCCGACAGGGGGTAGGGAGACCCAGTACTTC. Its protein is CASSTPTGGRETQYF.

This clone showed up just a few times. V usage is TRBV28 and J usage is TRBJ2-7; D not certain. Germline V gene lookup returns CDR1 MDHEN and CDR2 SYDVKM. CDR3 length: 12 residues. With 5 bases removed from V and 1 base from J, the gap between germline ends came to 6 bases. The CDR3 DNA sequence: TGTGCCAGCAGTCCCTATTCCTACGAGCAGTACTTC. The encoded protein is CASSPYSYEQYF.

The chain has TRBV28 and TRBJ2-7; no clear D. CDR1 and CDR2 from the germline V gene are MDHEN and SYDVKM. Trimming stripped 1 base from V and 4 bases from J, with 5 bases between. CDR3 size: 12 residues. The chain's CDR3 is CASSLSGYEQYF. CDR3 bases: TGTGCCAGCAGTTTATCCGGGTACGAGCAGTACTTC.

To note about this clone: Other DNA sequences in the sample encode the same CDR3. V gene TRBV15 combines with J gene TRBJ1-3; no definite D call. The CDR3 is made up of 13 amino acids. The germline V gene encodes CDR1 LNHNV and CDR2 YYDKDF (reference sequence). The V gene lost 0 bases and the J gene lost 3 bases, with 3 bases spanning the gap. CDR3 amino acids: CATSRDLGNTIYF. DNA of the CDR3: TGTGCCACCAGCAGAGATCTTGGAAACACCATATATTTT. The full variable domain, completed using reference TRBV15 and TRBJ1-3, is DAMVIQNPRYQVTQFGKPVTLSCSQTLNHNVMYWYQQKSSQAPKLLFHYYDKDFNNEADTPDNFQSRRPNTSFCFLDIRSPGLGDTAMYLCATSRDLGNTIYFGEGSWLTVV.

The CDR3 sequence is CASRPTGSAHQPQHF. CDR3 bases: TGTGCCAGCAGACCGACAGGGTCGGCGCATCAGCCCCAGCATTTT. This chain joins TRBV6-5 and TRBJ1-5; 7 bases agree with TRBD1. The CDR3 totals 15 residues. Germline values: CDR1 MNHEY, CDR2 SVGAGI. Trimming cost V 6 bases and J 5 bases; bases outside gene matches: 10.

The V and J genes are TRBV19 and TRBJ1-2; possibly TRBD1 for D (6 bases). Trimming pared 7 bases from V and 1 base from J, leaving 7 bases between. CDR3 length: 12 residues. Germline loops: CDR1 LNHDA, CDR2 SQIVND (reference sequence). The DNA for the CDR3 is TGTGCCAGTACCAGGGGTAACTATGGCTACACCTTC. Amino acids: CASTRGNYGYTF. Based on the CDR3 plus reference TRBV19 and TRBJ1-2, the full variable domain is DGGITQSPKYLFRKEGQNVTLSCEQNLNHDAMYWYRQDPGQGLRLIYYSQIVNDFQKGDIAEGYSVSREKKESFPLTVTSAQKNPTAFYLCASTRGNYGYTFGSGTRLTVV.

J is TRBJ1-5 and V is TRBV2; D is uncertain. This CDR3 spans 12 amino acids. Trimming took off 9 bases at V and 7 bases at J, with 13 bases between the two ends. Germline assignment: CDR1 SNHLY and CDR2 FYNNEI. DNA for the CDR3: TGTGCCAGTCAATCTCCGGCGCAGCCCCAGCATTTT. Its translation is CASQSPAQPQHF.

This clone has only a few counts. The CDR3 sequence: CASTGGSTDTQYF. The CDR3 nucleotides are TGTGCCAGCACAGGAGGCAGCACAGATACGCAGTATTTT. The chain has TRBV9 and TRBJ2-3; TRBD2 is a possible D gene (5 bases). V was trimmed by 6 bases and J by 0 bases, leaving 8 bases between them. CDR3 length: 13 amino acids. Germline assignment: CDR1 SGDLS and CDR2 YYNGEE.